One and the same sample provided the 2 T cell receptor beta chains below, sequenced in a study of cytomegalovirus exposure and HLA in healthy donors. A multiplex PCR was run with 60 Vbeta primers and 13 Jbeta primers. The assay was immunoSEQ multiplex PCR, and TCRdb's table has in-frame clones only and misses some. The sample includes about 43,000 clones, 50% to 75% of them seen just once. The sequencing sample was made of PBMCs. The receptors shown here come from a human donor in good health.

The chain links TRBV28 to TRBJ2-3, with 9 nucleotides matching TRBD1. Germline values: CDR1 MDHEN, CDR2 SYDVKM. J gave up 2 bases and V 4 bases, and 4 bases lay outside the gene matches. The CDR3 extends over 15 amino acids. Here the CDR3 DNA reads TGTGCCAGCAGTTGGACAGGGGCGTACACAGATACGCAGTATTTT. This translates into CASSWTGAYTDTQYF.

J is TRBJ1-3 and V is TRBV4-1; unclear D gene. CDR3 length: 15 amino acids. Germline V lookup: CDR1 MGHRA, CDR2 YSYEKL. The ends were cut back, 0 bases at V and 1 base at J, with 7 bases in the middle. This CDR3 reads CASSQDRGSGNTIYF. The CDR3 nucleotides read TGCGCCAGCAGCCAAGATCGGGGTTCTGGAAACACCATATATTTT.